This record concerns one TCR beta chain sequence. Some clones are missing from TCRdb's copy, which holds only in-frame ones; the method was immunoSEQ multiplex PCR. This table has 2 million to 2.5 million clones, 90% to 95% appearing once. The CDR3 length is 16 residues. Trimming left V 1 base short and J 3 bases short, with 13 bases between. Germline V gene sequence: CDR1 LNHDA, CDR2 SQIVND (reference sequence). The data were obtained in a study of shared clonotypes between healthy human individuals. Naive CD8 cells were CD45RO-negative, positively selected for CCR7, excluding terminally differentiated effector memory CD45RA+ cells.

The source of this sequence is a man aged 18 to 35 in good health. Some clones in this sample may be carry-over from other donors' samples. The chain uses TRBV19 and TRBJ1-5; D is perhaps TRBD1 (6 bases). The sample taken for sequencing was naive CD8+ T cells from PBMCs. The CDR3 here is CASSIVRQADNQPQHF. The DNA of the CDR3 is TGTGCCAGTAGTATAGTCCGACAGGCGGACAATCAGCCCCAGCATTTT.